These T cell receptor beta chains were read from a single sample in a study of cytomegalovirus exposure and HLA in healthy donors. The data were produced by immunoSEQ multiplex PCR, yet TCRdb's version contains in-frame clones alone and is incomplete. Across 150,000 to 200,000 clones, the top ten clones capture roughly 0.83% of the sample. The sequenced material came from PBMCs. The receptor source for this set is a young woman in good health and CMV-seropositive. The CDR3 runs from the conserved cysteine through the conserved F or W. A D gene is named only where the DNA matches it firmly.

v_call	j_call	d_call	cdr3_aa	cdr3_nt
TRBV7-2	TRBJ2-5	-	CASSLGGGETQYF	TGTGCCAGCAGCTTAGGGGGCGGAGAGACCCAGTACTTC
TRBV6-5	TRBJ1-1	-	CATSRGGGTEAFF	TGTGCCACCTCGAGGGGGGGAGGCACTGAAGCTTTCTTT
TRBV7-6	TRBJ2-7	-	CASSGRETAGYEQYF	TGTGCCAGCAGCGGACGTGAGACAGCGGGCTACGAGCAGTACTTC
TRBV30	TRBJ1-3	-	CAWLLERYHSGNTIYF	TGTGCCTGGCTTCTCGAGCGGTACCACTCTGGAAACACCATATATTTT
TRBV5-6	TRBJ2-3	TRBD2	CASSFGRADTQYF	TGTGCCAGCAGCTTTGGGAGGGCAGATACGCAGTATTTT
TRBV7-9	TRBJ1-2	TRBD1	CASSLADRALGGYTF	TGTGCCAGCAGCTTAGCGGACAGGGCTCTCGGAGGCTACACCTTC
TRBV6-5	TRBJ1-3	-	CASSSTGHSGNTIYF	TGTGCCAGCAGTTCCACAGGGCACTCTGGAAACACCATATATTTT
TRBV13	TRBJ2-1	TRBD2	CASSLVTSGRRSNEQFF	TGTGCCAGCAGCTTAGTGACTAGCGGGAGGCGGAGCAATGAGCAGTTCTTC
TRBV7-2	TRBJ2-3	TRBD2	CASSLWPGSGGLDTQYF	TGTGCCAGCAGCTTATGGCCGGGGAGCGGGGGGTTAGATACGCAGTATTTT
TRBV7-4	TRBJ1-1	TRBD1	CASSFPGQHSTEAFF	TGTGCCAGCAGCTTCCCGGGACAGCATTCTACTGAAGCTTTCTTT
TRBV5-6	TRBJ2-5	TRBD2	CASSGGAGGFGTQYF	TGTGCCAGCAGCGGGGGAGCGGGGGGTTTTGGGACCCAGTACTTC
TRBV6-4	TRBJ2-7	-	CASSGQGVRYEQYF	TGTGCCAGCAGTGGTCAGGGTGTCCGCTACGAGCAGTACTTC
TRBV15	TRBJ2-7	TRBD1	CATSRGQGPPPYEQYF	TGTGCCACCAGCAGAGGACAGGGTCCCCCCCCCTACGAGCAGTACTTC